Listed here are 21 T cell receptor beta chains from one sample, sequenced in a study of cytomegalovirus exposure and HLA in healthy donors (dated by TCRdb to about 2017). The library was made by the immunoSEQ multiplex PCR assay. TCRdb retrieved this table from immuneACCESS and kept in-frame rearrangements only. Not all clones are present; in checked studies, unresolved V genes account for under half, and no reason is known for the remainder. The sample data list about 71,000 clones, and approximately 93% of these were observed just once. The ten largest make up 1.4% of the sample. Sequenced: PBMCs. All receptors come from a man between 18 and 29 years old in good health and CMV-seropositive.

J is TRBJ2-7 and V is TRBV2, with 9 bases fitting TRBD1. V was pared by 5 bases and J by 3 bases, with 8 bases of the junction left unmatched. Germline loops: CDR1 SNHLY, CDR2 FYNNEI. The CDR3 extends over 15 amino acids. The CDR3 nucleotides read TGTGCCAGCAGTCATGAGGACAGGGGAGGCTACGAGCAGTACTTC. It encodes CASSHEDRGGYEQYF.

This clone has more than one count but fewer than ten. V usage is TRBV7-2 and J usage is TRBJ1-2; D is undetermined. This CDR3 has 13 residues. Germline lookup yields CDR1 SGHTA and CDR2 FQGNSA. V shed 1 base and J shed 7 bases, with 10 bases lying between them. CDR3 amino acids: CASSLVRHSGYTF. DNA for the CDR3: TGTGCCAGCAGCTTAGTCAGGCACTCTGGCTACACCTTC.

The V call is TRBV4-1, the J call TRBJ2-2; 10 nucleotides align to TRBD1. V lost 4 bases, J lost 7 bases, and 9 bases stayed unmatched. Germline V lookup: CDR1 MGHRA, CDR2 YSYEKL. The CDR3 consists of 16 residues. CDR3 amino acids: CASSLGQGDWNGELFF. The CDR3 nucleotides read TGCGCCAGCAGCCTCGGACAGGGGGACTGGAACGGGGAGCTGTTTTTT.

The chain employs TRBV4-2 and TRBJ1-3; D possibly corresponds to TRBD1 (6 bases). V was clipped by 0 bases and J by 7 bases, with 7 bases between them. The CDR3 totals 13 residues. The germline CDR1 and CDR2 sequences are LGHNA and YNFKEQ. The CDR3 loop is CASSQERGNTIYF. The CDR3 DNA follows: TGTGCCAGCAGCCAAGAAAGGGGGAACACCATATATTTT.

The V gene is TRBV15, the J gene TRBJ2-1; D not resolved. The germline gives CDR1 LNHNV, CDR2 YYDKDF (reference sequence). The V and J ends lost 5 bases and 9 bases respectively, with 11 bases between them. The CDR3 runs to 12 residues. CDR3 sequence reads: CATSAYYGEQFF. In DNA, the CDR3 is TGTGCCACCAGCGCCTACTATGGTGAGCAGTTCTTC. Full variable domain (missing parts from reference TRBV15 and TRBJ2-1): DAMVIQNPRYQVTQFGKPVTLSCSQTLNHNVMYWYQQKSSQAPKLLFHYYDKDFNNEADTPDNFQSRRPNTSFCFLDIRSPGLGDTAMYLCATSAYYGEQFFGPGTRLTVL.

The chain employs TRBV7-5 and TRBJ1-4. TRBV7-5 is a pseudogene locus. The CDR3 sequence is 14 residues long. The chain's CDR3 is CVRSYGTRSGKLFF. In DNA, the CDR3 is TGTGTCAGAAGCTACGGGACTCGGTCTGGAAAACTGTTTTTT.

V gene TRBV6-5 combines with J gene TRBJ1-1, with D maybe TRBD1 (5 bases). Germline V gene sequence: CDR1 MNHEY, CDR2 SVGAGI. The V and J ends lost 2 bases and 5 bases respectively, with 18 bases between them. This CDR3 spans 16 amino acids. For the CDR3, the DNA is TGTGCCAGCAGTTACCCAGGACCAGGGCCCCGGACTGAAGCTTTCTTT. Its protein product is CASSYPGPGPRTEAFF.

CDR3 amino acids: CASSLLTTGSGYEQYF. The CDR3 region has the DNA TGCGCCAGCAGCTTACTTACCACAGGGAGCGGCTACGAGCAGTACTTC. This sequence joins TRBV5-1 and TRBJ2-7; possibly TRBD1 for D (6 bases). Germline V lookup: CDR1 SGHRS, CDR2 YFSETQ. The CDR3 covers 16 residues. V was cut by 2 bases and J by 3 bases, with 18 bases left in between.

The chain joins TRBV9 to TRBJ1-2; 7 bases align to TRBD1. The germline V gene encodes CDR1 SGDLS and CDR2 YYNGEE. The CDR3 is made up of 13 amino acids. With V trimmed by 3 bases and J by 6 bases, 5 bases remained unmatched. The CDR3 DNA is TGTGCCAGCAGCGCGGGGACAGTAAATGGCTACACCTTC. It yields the protein CASSAGTVNGYTF.

This clone showed up just a few times. The chain recombines TRBV7-9 with TRBJ1-1; D possibly corresponds to TRBD1 (5 bases). The CDR3 sequence is 12 residues long. The ends were cut back, 7 bases at V and 4 bases at J, with 10 bases in the middle. From germline, CDR1 is SEHNR and CDR2 FQNEAQ (reference sequence). CDR3 protein: CASISGVTEAFF. The CDR3 DNA reads as TGTGCCAGCATCTCGGGGGTCACTGAAGCTTTCTTT.

The rearrangement uses TRBV30 and TRBJ1-2; D uncertain. Looked up from germline, CDR1 is GTSNPN and CDR2 is SVGIG (reference sequence). The CDR3 is 13 residues long. Deletions cut 4 bases from V and 2 bases from J, with 11 bases between. The CDR3, as DNA: TGTGCCTGGAATCCAGGCGTAAACTATGGCTACACCTTC. Its translation: CAWNPGVNYGYTF.

The rearrangement joins TRBV5-1 to TRBJ2-2; tentative D call: TRBD2 (5 bases). Germline-derived CDR1 and CDR2 are SGHRS and YFSETQ. V lost 3 bases, J lost 4 bases, and 10 bases lay in between. This CDR3 is built from 14 residues. The CDR3 protein is CASSSGLFTGELFF. CDR3 sequence (DNA): TGCGCCAGCAGCTCCGGACTGTTCACCGGGGAGCTGTTTTTT.

The chain joins TRBV6-4 to TRBJ2-3; 13 bases agree with TRBD2. In germline, CDR1 is MRHNA, CDR2 SNTAGT. Trimming at V came to 6 bases and at J to 3 bases, leaving 6 bases not matched to a gene. CDR3 length: 16 residues. The CDR3 spells CASRDTSGGATDTQYF. The DNA of the CDR3 is TGTGCCAGCAGGGATACTAGCGGGGGGGCGACAGATACGCAGTATTTT.

J is TRBJ1-2 and V is TRBV10-3; the D is unclear. Trimming took off 7 bases at V and 4 bases at J, with 13 bases between the two ends. The CDR3 is made up of 13 amino acids. The V gene's germline CDR1 is ENHRY and CDR2 SYGVKD. The CDR3 region is CAITEQPGYGYTF. The CDR3 coding sequence is TGTGCCATCACGGAACAGCCCGGCTATGGCTACACCTTC.

The rearrangement uses TRBV28 and TRBJ1-2; D unclear. The V gene's germline CDR1 is MDHEN and CDR2 SYDVKM. The CDR3 is 12 residues long. The V end was cut by 2 bases, the J end by 7 bases, with 8 bases between. This chain's CDR3 is CASSLPGIGYTF. The CDR3 DNA follows: TGTGCCAGCAGTTTACCGGGAATTGGCTACACCTTC.

The rearrangement uses TRBV27 and TRBJ2-3; D is perhaps TRBD2 (6 bases). Germline values: CDR1 MNHEY, CDR2 SMNVEV (reference sequence). The CDR3 spans 14 residues. V was clipped by 8 bases and J by 2 bases, with 14 bases between them. This CDR3 reads CASALAGITDTQYF. For the CDR3, the DNA is TGTGCCAGCGCGCTTGCGGGGATCACAGATACGCAGTATTTT.

J is TRBJ1-5 and V is TRBV28, with D unresolved. The ends were cut back, 4 bases at V and 4 bases at J, with 17 bases in the middle. Germline V gene sequence: CDR1 MDHEN, CDR2 SYDVKM. The CDR3 has 16 residues. DNA for the CDR3: TGTGCCAGCAGTTCCCGTGAGGGCGTGAGGAATCAGCCCCAGCATTTT. Encoded protein: CASSSREGVRNQPQHF. The variable domain in full, with the rest retrieved from reference TRBV28 and TRBJ1-5, is DVKVTQSSRYLVKRTGEKVFLECVQDMDHENMFWYRQDPGLGLRLIYFSYDVKMKEKGDIPEGYSVSREKKERFSLILESASTNQTSMYLCASSSREGVRNQPQHFGDGTRLSIL.

The chain joins TRBV30 to TRBJ2-5; D is possibly TRBD2 (5 bases). The CDR3 extends over 13 amino acids. Germline V gene sequence: CDR1 GTSNPN, CDR2 SVGIG (reference sequence). Trimming left V 1 base short and J 6 bases short, with 12 bases between. The CDR3 is CAWSATTLKTQYF. In DNA form, the CDR3 reads TGTGCCTGGAGTGCGACTACCTTAAAGACCCAGTACTTC.

This CDR3 is CASSLPGQRGREQFF. DNA of the CDR3: TGTGCCAGCTCACTTCCGGGACAGAGGGGCCGGGAGCAGTTCTTC. V usage is TRBV18 and J usage is TRBJ2-1; TRBD1 aligns across 7 bases. CDR3 length: 15 amino acids. After removal of 4 bases from V and 10 bases from J, the junction contained 13 bases not matched to a gene. CDR1 and CDR2 (germline): KGHSH, LQKENI.

This sequence joins TRBV6-1 and TRBJ1-5; 10 positions agree with TRBD1. J gave up 5 bases and V 8 bases, and 9 bases lay outside the gene matches. Germline V lookup: CDR1 MNHNS, CDR2 SASEGT. CDR3 size: 15 residues. The DNA of the CDR3 is TGTGCCAGCTTAAAAGGGGGACAGGGGTATCAGCCCCAGCATTTT. This translates into CASLKGGQGYQPQHF.

The chain recombines TRBV19 with TRBJ2-1, with D possibly TRBD2 on 6 matching bases. V lost 5 bases, J lost 0 bases, and 11 bases lay in between. There are 15 residues in the CDR3. Germline-derived CDR1 and CDR2 are LNHDA and SQIVND (reference sequence). CDR3 region: CASSLAVRSYNEQFF. The DNA for the CDR3 is TGTGCCAGTAGTTTAGCGGTCCGCTCCTACAATGAGCAGTTCTTC.